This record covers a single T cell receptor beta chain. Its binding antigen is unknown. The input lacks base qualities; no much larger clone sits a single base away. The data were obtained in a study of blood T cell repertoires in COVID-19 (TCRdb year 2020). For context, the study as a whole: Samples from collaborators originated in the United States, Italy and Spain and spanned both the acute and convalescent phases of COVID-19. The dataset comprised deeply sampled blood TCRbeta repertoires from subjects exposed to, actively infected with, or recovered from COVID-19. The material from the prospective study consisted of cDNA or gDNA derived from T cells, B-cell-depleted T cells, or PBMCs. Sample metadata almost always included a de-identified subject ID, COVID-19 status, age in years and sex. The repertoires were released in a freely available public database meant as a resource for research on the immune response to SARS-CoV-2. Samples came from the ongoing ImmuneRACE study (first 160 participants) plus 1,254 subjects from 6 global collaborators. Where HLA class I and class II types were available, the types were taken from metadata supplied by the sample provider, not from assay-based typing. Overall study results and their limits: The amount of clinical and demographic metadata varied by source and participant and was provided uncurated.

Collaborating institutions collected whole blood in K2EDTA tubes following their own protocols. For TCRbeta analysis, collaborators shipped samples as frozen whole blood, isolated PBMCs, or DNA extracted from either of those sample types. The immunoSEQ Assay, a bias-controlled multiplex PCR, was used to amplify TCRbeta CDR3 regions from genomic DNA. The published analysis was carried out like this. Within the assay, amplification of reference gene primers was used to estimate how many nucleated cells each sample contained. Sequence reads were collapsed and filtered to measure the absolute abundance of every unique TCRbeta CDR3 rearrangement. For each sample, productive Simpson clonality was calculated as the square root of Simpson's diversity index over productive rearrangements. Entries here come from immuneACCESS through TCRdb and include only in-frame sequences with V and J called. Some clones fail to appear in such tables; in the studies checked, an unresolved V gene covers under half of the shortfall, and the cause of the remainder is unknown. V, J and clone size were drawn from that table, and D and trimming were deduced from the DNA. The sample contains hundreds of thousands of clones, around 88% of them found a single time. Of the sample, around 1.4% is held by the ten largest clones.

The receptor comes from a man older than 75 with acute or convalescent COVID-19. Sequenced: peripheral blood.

The DNA sequence reads TGTGCCATCCGTAGGGACTTGAACACTGAAGCTTTCTTT. Its coded protein is CAIRRDLNTEAFF. The chain uses TRBV10-3 and TRBJ1-1; tentative D gene TRBD1, with 5 bases matching. The CDR3 sequence holds 13 residues, the cysteine and phenylalanine included. Only the CDR3 portion is preserved as DNA: 39 bases, with reading frame beginning at the first base. Deletion took 8 bases off V and 0 bases off J, with a span of 10 bases between the germline ends. The germline V gene sets CDR1 to ENHRY and CDR2 to SYGVKD.